The 25 T cell receptor beta chains listed next were all sequenced from one sample in a study of T cell responses to AZD1222 COVID-19 vaccine. TCRdb's table, derived via immunoSEQ multiplex PCR, lists solely in-frame clones and lacks some. The sample lists more than 95,000 clones, roughly 88% seen once, with approximately 10% in the top ten. The sample was peripheral blood, taken on day 0 of AZD1222 vaccination. The receptors were gathered from an adult in good health.

The CDR3 here is CASSARDRGPGYTF. CDR3 bases: TGTGCCAGCAGCGCAAGGGACAGGGGGCCTGGCTACACCTTC. The V and J genes are TRBV3-1 (or the pseudogene TRBV3-2) and TRBJ1-2; TRBD1 aligns across 12 bases. Trimming removed 5 bases from V and 7 bases from J; junction bases left unmatched: 5. Germline CDR1 is LGHDT and CDR2 is YNNKEL (reference sequence). The CDR3 is 14 amino acids.

This sequence joins TRBV7-9 and TRBJ1-4; 7 bases are a match to TRBD1. The germline V gene encodes CDR1 SEHNR and CDR2 FQNEAQ (reference sequence). There are 15 residues in the CDR3. V shed 5 bases, J shed 4 bases, and the junction held 7 bases outside the gene matches. The CDR3 DNA sequence: TGTGCCAGCAGCACCGGGACAGAGAATAATGAAAAACTGTTTTTT. This codes for CASSTGTENNEKLFF.

The chain has TRBV4-3 and TRBJ1-1, with a tentative D call TRBD1 (5 bases). Germline CDR1 and CDR2: LGHNA and YSLEER. V was shortened by 2 bases and J by 2 bases, with 6 bases between the two germline ends. There are 13 residues in the CDR3. CDR3 bases: TGCGCCAGCAGCCAAAGGGGTAACACTGAAGCTTTCTTT. Translating it yields CASSQRGNTEAFF.

The chain links TRBV6-5 to TRBJ1-1; D may be TRBD1 (6 bases). The CDR3 is 13 residues long. The germline V gene encodes CDR1 MNHEY and CDR2 SVGAGI. V lost 6 bases, J lost 9 bases, and 17 bases lay in between. CDR3 residues: CASSPEAGAKAFF. CDR3 bases: TGTGCCAGCAGCCCAGAGGCGGGGGCCAAAGCTTTCTTT.

The gene calls are TRBV3-1 (or the pseudogene TRBV3-2) and TRBJ1-6; the D is unclear. There are 15 residues in the CDR3. Trimming shortened V by 1 base and J by 8 bases, and 12 bases separated the two germline ends. Germline V gene sequence: CDR1 LGHDT, CDR2 YNNKEL (reference sequence). CDR3 in amino acids: CASSQGSTPDSPLHF. The DNA for the CDR3 is TGTGCCAGCAGCCAAGGTTCCACACCGGATTCACCCCTCCACTTT.

The gene calls are TRBV5-1 and TRBJ1-5; a weak D match, TRBD1 (5 bases). Germline CDR1 and CDR2: SGHRS and YFSETQ. The CDR3 is made up of 15 amino acids. Between the trimmed V and J ends, which lost 2 bases and 8 bases, there was a span of 17 bases. The CDR3 sequence: CASSFSGHGREPQHF. CDR3 coding DNA: TGCGCCAGCAGCTTTTCTGGACATGGTCGGGAGCCCCAGCATTTT.

The rearrangement links TRBV5-1 to TRBJ2-1, with a tentative D call TRBD2 (5 bases). Germline assignment: CDR1 SGHRS and CDR2 YFSETQ. The CDR3 contains 16 residues. Between the trimmed V and J ends, which lost 1 base and 0 bases, there was a span of 11 bases. The CDR3 region is CASSLTTTSSYNEQFF. CDR3 DNA: TGCGCCAGCAGCTTGACAACAACTAGCTCCTACAATGAGCAGTTCTTC. Drawing the rest from reference TRBV5-1 and TRBJ2-1, the complete variable domain is KAGVTQTPRYLIKTRGQQVTLSCSPISGHRSVSWYQQTPGQGLQFLFEYFSETQRNKGNFPGRFSGRQFSNSRSEMNVSTLELGDSALYLCASSLTTTSSYNEQFFGPGTRLTVL.

As for this clone: At one boundary the junction diverges from the germline segment, which might be a read error. The rearrangement links TRBV7-6 to TRBJ2-7; 10 positions agree with TRBD2. The CDR3 consists of 16 residues. CDR1 and CDR2 (germline): SGHVS, FNYEAQ. The CDR3 bases are TGTGCCAGCAGCTTAGCAATCCCGACTAGCGGGTCTAGCCTCGTCTTC. It is translated as CASSLAIPTSGSSLVF.

The rearrangement uses TRBV6-5 and TRBJ1-5, with D unclear. The germline CDR1 and CDR2 sequences are MNHEY and SVGAGI. Trimming cost V 6 bases and J 0 bases, with 6 bases left between them. The CDR3 has 13 amino acids. This chain's CDR3 is CASSQHSNQPQHF. CDR3 coding DNA: TGTGCCAGCAGCCAGCATAGCAATCAGCCCCAGCATTTT.

V usage is TRBV14 and J usage is TRBJ2-1; possible D gene TRBD1, 5 bases. V lost 4 bases and J 7 bases, leaving 20 bases between the germline ends. This CDR3 region has 16 residues. Germline CDR1 and CDR2: SGHDN and FVKESK. In DNA form, the CDR3 reads TGTGCCAGCAGCCCAGCAAGGGGTTTGAAGATAAATGAGCAGTTCTTC. Translation gives CASSPARGLKINEQFF.

The rearrangement uses TRBV29-1 and TRBJ2-5; the D gene could be TRBD1 or TRBD2 (5 bases each). Trimming took 3 bases from V and 5 from J, leaving 13 bases between them. The CDR3 consists of 13 residues. Germline-derived CDR1 and CDR2 are SQVTM and ANQGSEA. CDR3 coding DNA: TGCAGCGTTGATGGGACCTCCTGGGAGACCCAGTACTTC. It specifies CSVDGTSWETQYF.

The chain couples TRBV6-5 to TRBJ2-3, with D tentatively TRBD2 (7 bases). The germline V gene encodes CDR1 MNHEY and CDR2 SVGAGI. CDR3 length: 13 amino acids. This CDR3 is CAVEGGVADTQYF. The CDR3 DNA sequence: TGTGCTGTCGAAGGGGGGGTCGCAGATACGCAGTATTTT.

This sequence joins TRBV7-6 and TRBJ2-2; 12 bases line up with TRBD1. Germline V gene sequence: CDR1 SGHVS, CDR2 FNYEAQ. There are 17 residues in the CDR3. Trimming cost V 0 bases and J 4 bases; bases outside gene matches: 3. The CDR3 DNA reads as TGTGCCAGCAGCTTAGCGGGACAGGGGGCAGTCACCGGGGAGCTGTTTTTT. It codes for CASSLAGQGAVTGELFF.

The chain is built from TRBV12-3 or TRBV12-4 and TRBJ1-5, with a possible D match to TRBD1 (5 bases). V lost 3 bases and J lost 5, with 8 bases in between. This CDR3 spans 13 amino acids. CDR3 sequence reads: CASSFRGHQPQHF. The CDR3 DNA reads as TGTGCCAGCAGTTTTAGGGGTCATCAGCCCCAGCATTTT.

This chain links TRBV18 with TRBJ2-1, with 13 positions matching TRBD2. The CDR3 spans 15 residues. Germline CDR1 and CDR2: KGHSH and LQKENI. V lost 3 bases, J lost 10 bases, and 6 bases stayed unmatched. The CDR3 DNA sequence: TGTGCCAGCTCACCTACTAGCGGGAGGGCCGGAGAGCAGTTCTTC. Translated: CASSPTSGRAGEQFF.

The chain has TRBV2 and TRBJ1-4; D gene unclear. The CDR3 totals 15 residues. V gave up 8 bases and J gave up 4 bases, with 17 bases separating them. The germline V gene encodes CDR1 SNHLY and CDR2 FYNNEI. The CDR3 DNA reads as TGTGCCAGCTCCAGAGAGAGGCTCTATAATGAAAAACTGTTTTTT. Its translation: CASSRERLYNEKLFF.

V gene TRBV6-5 combines with J gene TRBJ2-1; perhaps TRBD1 as D (6 bases). The CDR3 is 13 residues long. Trimming pared 0 bases from V and 14 bases from J, leaving 14 bases between. Per germline, CDR1 MNHEY and CDR2 SVGAGI. The CDR3 loop is CASSYSTGQFEFF. The CDR3, as DNA: TGTGCCAGCAGTTACTCGACCGGACAGTTTGAGTTCTTC.

The chain has TRBV11-1 and TRBJ1-1; D ambiguous. Germline CDR1 SGHAT, CDR2 FQDESV (reference sequence). Between the trimmed V and J ends, which lost 2 bases and 0 bases, there was a span of 7 bases. The CDR3 spans 14 residues. The CDR3 DNA sequence: TGTGCCAGCAGCTTACGGCGTATGAACACTGAAGCTTTCTTT. Translation: CASSLRRMNTEAFF.

This chain uses TRBV19 with TRBJ1-1; TRBD1 matches at 12 bases. The V gene end was trimmed by 7 bases and the J gene end by 5 bases; junction bases not matched to a gene: 5. The CDR3 consists of 14 residues. Per germline, CDR1 LNHDA and CDR2 SQIVND (reference sequence). The CDR3 region has the DNA TGTGCCAGTAATTGGGACAGGGGGCGAACTGAAGCTTTCTTT. Protein: CASNWDRGRTEAFF.

The chain uses TRBV11-2 and TRBJ2-5; D is unresolved. The CDR3 spans 10 residues. V dropped 6 bases and J dropped 4 bases, with 3 bases sitting between them. The germline V gene has CDR1 SGHAT and CDR2 FQNNGV. CDR3 amino acids: CASRAETQYF. The CDR3 nucleotides read TGTGCCAGCAGAGCAGAGACCCAGTACTTC.

The gene calls are TRBV14 and TRBJ2-3; 7 nucleotides align to TRBD2. V was pared by 2 bases and J by 2 bases, with 13 bases of the junction left unmatched. The germline gives CDR1 SGHDN, CDR2 FVKESK. The CDR3 has 18 amino acids. The CDR3, as DNA: TGTGCCAGCAGCCAAAGGAGGTTTAGCGGGTTTTCCACAGATACGCAGTATTTT. Translation: CASSQRRFSGFSTDTQYF.

V usage is TRBV28 and J usage is TRBJ2-3; D gene uncertain. V lost 3 bases, J lost 5 bases, and 9 bases lay in between. The CDR3 runs 13 residues. Germline V gives CDR1 MDHEN, CDR2 SYDVKM. CDR3 protein: CASSLPLVDTQYF. In DNA, the CDR3 is TGTGCCAGCAGTTTGCCACTTGTAGATACGCAGTATTTT. The full variable domain, its missing parts supplied by reference TRBV28 and TRBJ2-3, is DVKVTQSSRYLVKRTGEKVFLECVQDMDHENMFWYRQDPGLGLRLIYFSYDVKMKEKGDIPEGYSVSREKKERFSLILESASTNQTSMYLCASSLPLVDTQYFGPGTRLTVL.

This chain uses TRBV19 with TRBJ1-2; 7 bases align to TRBD1. The CDR3 extends over 14 amino acids. Germline V gives CDR1 LNHDA, CDR2 SQIVND (reference sequence). With 4 bases clipped from V and 6 bases from J, the junction kept 8 bases outside the gene matches. CDR3 residues: CASSNPPGGDGYTF. In DNA, the CDR3 is TGTGCCAGTAGTAACCCCCCAGGGGGGGATGGCTACACCTTC. Together with reference TRBV19 and TRBJ1-2, the CDR3 gives the full variable domain: DGGITQSPKYLFRKEGQNVTLSCEQNLNHDAMYWYRQDPGQGLRLIYYSQIVNDFQKGDIAEGYSVSREKKESFPLTVTSAQKNPTAFYLCASSNPPGGDGYTFGSGTRLTVV.

The CDR3 nucleotides read TGTGCCAGCAGCTTACAGGGGGGCGCCTACAATGAGCAGTTCTTC. Its translation: CASSLQGGAYNEQFF. This sequence joins TRBV11-3 and TRBJ2-1; possible D gene TRBD1, 7 bases. The germline gives CDR1 SGHNT, CDR2 YENEEA. CDR3 size: 15 residues. V shed 2 bases and J shed 2 bases, with 10 bases lying between them.

This sequence joins TRBV30 and TRBJ1-3; D gene unclear. The V end was cut by 3 bases, the J end by 4 bases, with 13 bases between. Germline V gene data show CDR1 as GTSNPN and CDR2 as SVGIG (reference sequence). This CDR3 has 14 amino acids. In nucleotides, the CDR3 is TGTGCCTGGAGCGACCTGACACTAGGAAACACCATATATTTT. This encodes CAWSDLTLGNTIYF.